Listed below are T cell receptor beta chains from one sample, sequenced in a study of shared clonotypes between healthy human individuals. Libraries were prepared by immunoSEQ multiplex PCR; TCRdb keeps only in-frame clonotypes and omits some of them. The sample consists of 2 million to 3 million clones, 93% of them appearing once. The sequenced sample consisted of naive CD4+ T cells from PBMCs. Every receptor here comes from a man aged 18 to 30 in good health. Some clones in this sample may be carry-over from other donors' samples. Each CDR3 is given without its conserved first and last residue. Each record gives: J gene, D gene, V gene, CDR3 protein. D genes are given only for firm matches.

>TRBJ1-4|-|TRBV5-1
ASSLSVHEKLF
>TRBJ1-1|-|TRBV4-2
ASSQAGTLGTEAF
>TRBJ2-7|TRBD1|TRBV6-1
ASSAPGQGAGEQY
>TRBJ2-7|TRBD2|TRBV18
ASSPPPSGRWSYEQY
>TRBJ2-7|-|TRBV14
ASSPRLVFEQY
>TRBJ2-3|TRBD2|TRBV19
ASSWGGGTTDTQY
>TRBJ2-5|TRBD1|TRBV7-6
ASTQQGAVQETQY
>TRBJ1-5|-|TRBV2
ASSLGSARAGNQPQH
>TRBJ2-1|TRBD1|TRBV14
ASTLQGGEQF
>TRBJ1-4|TRBD1|TRBV6-5
ASRDTGATNEKLF
>TRBJ1-1|TRBD1|TRBV7-9
ALTLAGQGGPAF
>TRBJ1-1|-|TRBV7-2
ASSLARERQEAF
>TRBJ2-2|TRBD1|TRBV28
ASSSYPGQFTGELF
>TRBJ2-3|TRBD2|TRBV5-1
ASSFGLAGITDTQY
>TRBJ2-5|TRBD1|TRBV7-2
ASSGTGRETQY
>TRBJ1-3|-|TRBV6-1
ASSDRGRSGNTIY
>TRBJ1-2|-|TRBV21-1
ASSKGDPWGVNGYT
>TRBJ2-2|-|TRBV9
ASSTPSGGNTGELF
>TRBJ1-4|-|TRBV9
ASSPRDNSGEKLF
>TRBJ2-7|-|TRBV28
ASSRQMGPYEQY
>TRBJ2-7|TRBD1|TRBV6-5
ASRETGTTLREQY
>TRBJ2-1|-|TRBV5-8
ASSLVGTTGAPKQF
>TRBJ2-2|TRBD1|TRBV5-1
ASSNEPGTGWGGELF
>TRBJ2-1|TRBD2|TRBV28
ASSTIAGQLF
>TRBJ2-7|TRBD1|TRBV7-2
ASSPPGTGGGEQY
>TRBJ2-2|-|TRBV2
ASSKGPGELF
>TRBJ2-6|-|TRBV28
AIKRGSGANVLT
>TRBJ2-1|TRBD2|TRBV29-1
SVSRLAEDNEQF
>TRBJ2-1|-|TRBV5-1
ASSSPDSGDEQF
>TRBJ2-7|-|TRBV15
ATSNPQPSYEQY
>TRBJ1-1|-|TRBV28
ASSLRTSGKTEAF
>TRBJ2-7|-|TRBV5-1
ASSLGWTETYEQY
>TRBJ2-1|TRBD2|TRBV6-1
ASSGASGSYEQF
>TRBJ2-1|-|TRBV10-3
ASSYSIGGNEQF
>TRBJ2-3|TRBD2|TRBV7-2
ASSRLAGTDTQY
>TRBJ2-3|-|TRBV2
ASSEVGTQY
>TRBJ1-5|-|TRBV5-1
ASSIGPGGLNGQPQH
>TRBJ2-7|TRBD1|TRBV18
ASSPLRDSYYEQY
>TRBJ2-5|-|TRBV4-1
ASSQVWRGAETQY
>TRBJ2-7|-|TRBV9
ASSVGGGIPYEQY
>TRBJ2-3|TRBD2|TRBV6-1
AIREAGGYTQY
>TRBJ2-7|TRBD2|TRBV4-3
ASSQDRLAATYEQY